Below, 19 T cell receptor beta chains from the same sample are listed, as sequenced in a study of blood T cell repertoires in COVID-19. Generated by immunoSEQ multiplex PCR, the TCRdb table keeps only in-frame clones and is missing some. The table records tens of thousands of clones, approximately 86% of them present only once. Source material: peripheral blood. These receptors were obtained from a man older than 75 with active or convalescent COVID-19.

The chain carries TRBV7-9 and TRBJ1-6; D might be TRBD1 (5 bases). The CDR3 loop spans 13 amino acids. Germline CDR1 is SEHNR and CDR2 is FQNEAQ (reference sequence). V was shortened by 5 bases and J by 9 bases, with 11 bases between the two germline ends. CDR3 residues: CASSQGHGSPLHF. CDR3 DNA sequence: TGTGCCAGCAGCCAGGGTCACGGTTCACCCCTCCACTTT.

The rearrangement uses TRBV5-6 and TRBJ2-1; 7 bases map to TRBD1. Germline-derived CDR1 and CDR2 are SGHDT and YYEEEE. CDR3 length: 15 amino acids. V trimming: 5 bases; J trimming: 0 bases; junction bases outside the gene matches: 5. CDR3 sequence (DNA): TGTGCCAGCAGTGTACAGGGGATCTCCTACAATGAGCAGTTCTTC. Protein: CASSVQGISYNEQFF.

V and J are TRBV6-5 and TRBJ1-3; D not certain. This CDR3 has 15 residues. Germline loops: CDR1 MNHEY, CDR2 SVGAGI. Between the trimmed V and J ends, which lost 2 bases and 4 bases, there was a span of 12 bases. Here the CDR3 reads CASSYDRDSGNTIYF. The DNA for the CDR3 is TGTGCCAGCAGTTACGACCGGGATTCGGGAAACACCATATATTTT.

The J gene is TRBJ2-7, the V gene TRBV5-4; maybe TRBD1 (6 bases). The CDR3 totals 15 residues. Germline V CDR1 and CDR2: SGHNT, YYREEE (reference sequence). The CDR3 DNA reads as TGTGCCAACAGCTTGGTTTCAGGGGTGGTCTACGAGCAGTACGTC. The encoded protein is CANSLVSGVVYEQYV.

The V gene is TRBV11-3, the J gene TRBJ2-1; 8 nucleotides line up with TRBD2. Germline CDR1 SGHNT, CDR2 YENEEA. The length of the CDR3 is 18 residues. V trimming: 5 bases; J trimming: 0 bases; junction bases outside the gene matches: 12. CDR3 sequence reads: CASSGGLAGTSSYNEQFF. The CDR3 DNA reads as TGTGCCAGCAGCGGGGGCCTAGCGGGCACCTCCTCCTACAATGAGCAGTTCTTC.

This chain joins TRBV6-4 and TRBJ1-6; maybe TRBD1 (5 bases). Between the trimmed V and J ends, which lost 6 bases and 3 bases, there was a span of 15 bases. The CDR3 runs 16 residues. Per germline, CDR1 MRHNA and CDR2 SNTAGT. The CDR3 coding sequence is TGTGCCAGCAGCCTCCTGGGGGGGAACTATAATTCACCCCTCCACTTT. This codes for CASSLLGGNYNSPLHF.

The chain employs TRBV24-1 and TRBJ2-2, with TRBD2 as a possible D gene (5 bases). Trimming removed 5 bases at V and 2 bases at J, with 11 bases between. CDR1 is KGHDR and CDR2 is SFDVKD in the germline V gene. The CDR3 spans 15 residues. The DNA for the CDR3 is TGTGCCACCAGTGGAGGACGGGAAAACACCGGGGAGCTGTTTTTT. Translation gives CATSGGRENTGELFF.

This chain connects TRBV5-1 to TRBJ2-3; D perhaps matches TRBD2 (7 bases). Trimming pared 4 bases from V and 1 base from J, leaving 13 bases between. The CDR3 covers 15 residues. Per germline, CDR1 SGHRS and CDR2 YFSETQ. The CDR3 protein is CASSEGGHGTDTQYF. The CDR3 DNA is TGCGCCAGCAGCGAGGGGGGGCACGGCACAGATACGCAGTATTTT.

The rearrangement joins TRBV5-4 to TRBJ1-6; D not resolved. CDR1 and CDR2 (germline): SGHNT, YYREEE (reference sequence). Trimming took off 4 bases at V and 19 bases at J, with 27 bases between the two ends. The length of the CDR3 is 15 residues. The CDR3 loop is CASSPERNVNHLVHF. The CDR3 nucleotides read TGTGCCAGCAGCCCTGAACGAAACGTTAATCACCTAGTTCACTTT.

This chain uses TRBV3-1 (or the pseudogene TRBV3-2) with TRBJ2-1, with TRBD2 matching 11 bases. Trimming removed 4 bases from V and 1 base from J; junction bases left unmatched: 9. The CDR3 runs 18 residues. Germline V CDR1 and CDR2: LGHDT, YNNKEL (reference sequence). The CDR3: CASSLRSGRATSYNEQFF. The CDR3 coding sequence is TGTGCCAGCAGCCTCCGTAGCGGGAGGGCCACTTCCTACAATGAGCAGTTCTTC.

This chain links TRBV16 with TRBJ1-2, with D perhaps matching TRBD1 (5 bases). V was trimmed by 2 bases and J by 4 bases, leaving 20 bases between them. This CDR3 is built from 17 residues. Germline V gives CDR1 KGHSY, CDR2 FQNENV. The CDR3, as DNA: TGTGCCAGCAGCCAACACGGATTTCGCAGGGAAGGCTATGGCTACACCTTC. As protein: CASSQHGFRREGYGYTF.

CDR3 in amino acids: CAISEAPGHPYEQYV. The CDR3 DNA reads as TGTGCCATCAGTGAGGCCCCGGGACATCCCTACGAGCAGTACGTC. This chain connects TRBV10-3 to TRBJ2-7; TRBD1 might be the D (6 bases). Germline CDR1 is ENHRY and CDR2 is SYGVKD. This CDR3 has 15 residues. V shed 2 bases and J shed 2 bases, with 13 bases lying between them.

CDR3 sequence reads: CASSRRSTGELFF. CDR3 bases: TGTGCCAGCAGTCGCCGGAGCACCGGGGAGCTGTTTTTT. This sequence joins TRBV25-1 and TRBJ2-2; D is undetermined. Germline V gene sequence: CDR1 MGHDK, CDR2 SYGVNS. The V end lost 5 bases, the J end lost 4 bases, and 8 bases lay between the germline ends. The CDR3 length is 13 residues.

V is TRBV18 and J is TRBJ2-5; unclear D gene. The CDR3 sequence is 12 residues long. V shed 3 bases and J shed 1 base, with 3 bases lying between them. The germline CDR1 and CDR2 sequences are KGHSH and LQKENI. The CDR3, as DNA: TGTGCCAGCTCACCCTCCCAAGAGACCCAGTACTTC. Encoded protein: CASSPSQETQYF.

The V gene is TRBV4-2, the J gene TRBJ2-1; no firm D call. Germline assignment: CDR1 LGHNA and CDR2 YNFKEQ. Trimming cost V 1 base and J 9 bases, with 10 bases left between them. The CDR3 sequence is 13 residues long. The CDR3 sequence: CASSQARAGEQFF. CDR3 nucleotide sequence: TGTGCCAGCAGCCAAGCTAGAGCCGGTGAGCAGTTCTTC.

The V gene is TRBV5-6, the J gene TRBJ2-5; 8 positions match TRBD2. J lost 6 bases, V lost 4 bases, and 11 bases had no gene match. Per the germline V gene, CDR1 is SGHDT and CDR2 is YYEEEE. CDR3 length: 15 residues. As DNA, the CDR3 is TGTGCCAGCAGCCAGAGACTAGCGACGTCAAAGACCCAGTACTTC. Translation gives CASSQRLATSKTQYF.

The chain uses TRBV7-2 and TRBJ1-1, with D possibly TRBD1 on 6 matching bases. Trimming shortened V by 2 bases and J by 6 bases, and 13 bases separated the two germline ends. CDR1 and CDR2 from the germline V gene are SGHTA and FQGNSA. The CDR3 spans 14 residues. CDR3 bases: TGTGCCAGCAGCTTATTAGGGGGAGGGCCTGAAGCTTTCTTT. This gives the protein CASSLLGGGPEAFF.

This chain joins TRBV7-9 and TRBJ1-3; no definite D call. The germline V gene has CDR1 SEHNR and CDR2 FQNEAQ (reference sequence). The CDR3 is 14 residues long. The V gene lost 0 bases and the J gene lost 2 bases, with 5 bases spanning the gap. CDR3 in amino acids: CASSLAGPGNTIYF. The CDR3 bases are TGTGCCAGCAGCTTAGCTGGCCCTGGAAACACCATATATTTT.

The V gene is TRBV6-1, the J gene TRBJ2-7, with TRBD2 matching over 8 bases. Losses at the gene ends were 2 bases for V and 2 bases for J; bases not matched to a gene: 5. Germline V lookup: CDR1 MNHNS, CDR2 SASEGT. The length of the CDR3 is 15 residues. The CDR3 bases are TGTGCCAGCAGTGAATTCCGCGGGGGGCCCTACGAGCAGTACGTC. Translation gives CASSEFRGGPYEQYV.